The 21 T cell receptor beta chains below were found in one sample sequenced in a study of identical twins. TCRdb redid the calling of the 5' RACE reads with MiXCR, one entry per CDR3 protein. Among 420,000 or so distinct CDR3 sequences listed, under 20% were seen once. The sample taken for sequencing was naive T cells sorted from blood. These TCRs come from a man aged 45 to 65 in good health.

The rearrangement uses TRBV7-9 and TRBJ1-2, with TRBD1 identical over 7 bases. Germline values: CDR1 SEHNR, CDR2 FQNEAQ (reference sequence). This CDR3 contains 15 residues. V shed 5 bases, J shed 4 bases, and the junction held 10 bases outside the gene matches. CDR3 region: CASSVRQGIIYGYTF. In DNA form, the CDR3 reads TGTGCCAGCAGCGTTCGACAGGGAATTATCTATGGCTACACCTTC.

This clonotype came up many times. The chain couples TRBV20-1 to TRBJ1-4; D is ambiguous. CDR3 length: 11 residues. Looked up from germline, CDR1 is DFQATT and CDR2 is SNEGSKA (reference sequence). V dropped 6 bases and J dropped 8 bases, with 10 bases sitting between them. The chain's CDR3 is CSAPRWEKLFF. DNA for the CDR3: TGCAGTGCCCCTCGTTGGGAAAAACTGTTTTTT.

In DNA, the CDR3 is TGTGCCAGCAGCTTCGGTGGCCAAAATGAGCAGTTCTTC. Protein: CASSFGGQNEQFF. The V call is TRBV7-8, the J call TRBJ2-1; D uncertain. The CDR3 extends over 13 amino acids. V was clipped by 3 bases and J by 7 bases, with 10 bases between them. The germline V gene encodes CDR1 SGHVS and CDR2 FQNEAQ.

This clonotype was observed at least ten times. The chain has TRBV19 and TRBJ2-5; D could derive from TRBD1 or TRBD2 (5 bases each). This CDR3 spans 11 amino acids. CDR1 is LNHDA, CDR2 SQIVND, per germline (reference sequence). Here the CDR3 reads CAAGREETQYF. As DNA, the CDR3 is TGTGCGGCCGGCAGGGAGGAGACCCAGTACTTC.

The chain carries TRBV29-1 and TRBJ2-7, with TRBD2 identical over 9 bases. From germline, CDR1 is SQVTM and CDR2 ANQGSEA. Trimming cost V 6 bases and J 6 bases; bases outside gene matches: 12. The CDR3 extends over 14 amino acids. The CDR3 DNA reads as TGCAGCGTCAGGGGACTAGCAGGTTTGCCCGAGCAGTACTTC. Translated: CSVRGLAGLPEQYF.

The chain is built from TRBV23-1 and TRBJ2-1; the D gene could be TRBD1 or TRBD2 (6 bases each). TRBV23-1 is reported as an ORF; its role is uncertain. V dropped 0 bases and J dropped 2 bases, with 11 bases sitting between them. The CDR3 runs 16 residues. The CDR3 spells CASSQSDRGPYNEQFF. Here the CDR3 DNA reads TGCGCCAGCAGTCAATCTGACCGGGGGCCCTACAATGAGCAGTTCTTC.

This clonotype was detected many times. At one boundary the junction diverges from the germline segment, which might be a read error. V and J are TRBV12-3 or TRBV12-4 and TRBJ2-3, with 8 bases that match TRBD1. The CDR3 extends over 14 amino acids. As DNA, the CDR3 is TGTGCCAGCACAACACCGGGACAGGCCGCAACAGGCGAATTT. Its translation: CASTTPGQAATGEF.

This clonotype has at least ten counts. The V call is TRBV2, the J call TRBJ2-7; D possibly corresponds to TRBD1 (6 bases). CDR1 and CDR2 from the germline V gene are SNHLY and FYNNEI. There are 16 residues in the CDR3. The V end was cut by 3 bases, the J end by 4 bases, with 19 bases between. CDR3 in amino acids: CASSDFPDRSDYEQYF. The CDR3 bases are TGTGCCAGCAGTGATTTCCCAGACAGGTCGGATTACGAGCAGTACTTC.

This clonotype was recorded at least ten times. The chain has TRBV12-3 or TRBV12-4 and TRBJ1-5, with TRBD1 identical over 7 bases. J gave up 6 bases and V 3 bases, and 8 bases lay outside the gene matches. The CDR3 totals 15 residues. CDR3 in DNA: TGTGCCAGCAGTTTTAGACAGGGAAGGAGTCAGCCCCAGCATTTT. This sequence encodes CASSFRQGRSQPQHF.

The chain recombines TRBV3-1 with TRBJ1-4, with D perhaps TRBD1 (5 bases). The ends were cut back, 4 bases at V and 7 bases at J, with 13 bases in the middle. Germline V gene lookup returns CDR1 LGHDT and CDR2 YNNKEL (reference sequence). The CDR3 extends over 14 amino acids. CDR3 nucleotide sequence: TGTGCCAGCAGCCCGTCGGGGGAGGGTGAAAAACTGTTTTTT. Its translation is CASSPSGEGEKLFF.

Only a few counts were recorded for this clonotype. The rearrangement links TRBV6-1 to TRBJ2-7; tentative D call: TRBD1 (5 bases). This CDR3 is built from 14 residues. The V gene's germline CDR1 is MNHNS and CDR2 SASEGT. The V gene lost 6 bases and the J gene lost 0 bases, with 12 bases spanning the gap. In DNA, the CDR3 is TGTGCCAGCAGCCTATCCAGGGCCTCCTACGAGCAGTACTTC. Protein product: CASSLSRASYEQYF.

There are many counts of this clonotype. The CDR3 loop is CSASQMVETQYF. The CDR3 bases are TGCAGTGCTAGCCAGATGGTGGAGACCCAGTACTTC. V gene TRBV20-1 combines with J gene TRBJ2-5; the D is unclear. Germline CDR1 DFQATT, CDR2 SNEGSKA (reference sequence). The CDR3 is 12 amino acids. The V and J ends lost 3 bases and 5 bases respectively, with 10 bases between them.

The CDR3 here is CASSRSGDRNQPQHF. The CDR3 DNA sequence: TGTGCCAGCAGCCGGTCTGGGGATCGCAATCAGCCCCAGCATTTT. The rearrangement uses TRBV3-1 and TRBJ1-5; D is uncertain. This CDR3 is 15 amino acids long. Germline V gene sequence: CDR1 LGHDT, CDR2 YNNKEL (reference sequence). V shed 4 bases and J shed 2 bases, with 12 bases lying between them.

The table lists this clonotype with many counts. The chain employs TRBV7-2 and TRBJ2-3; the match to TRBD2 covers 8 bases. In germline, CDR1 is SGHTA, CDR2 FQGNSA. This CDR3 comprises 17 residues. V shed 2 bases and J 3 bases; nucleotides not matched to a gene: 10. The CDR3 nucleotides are TGTGCCAGCAGCTTAATGCCGAGCGGGAGTAGAACAGATACGCAGTATTTT. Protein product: CASSLMPSGSRTDTQYF. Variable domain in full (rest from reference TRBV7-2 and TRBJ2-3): GAGVSQSPSNKVTEKGKDVELRCDPISGHTALYWYRQSLGQGLEFLIYFQGNSAPDKSGLPSDRFSAERTGGSVSTLTIQRTQQEDSAVYLCASSLMPSGSRTDTQYFGPGTRLTVL.

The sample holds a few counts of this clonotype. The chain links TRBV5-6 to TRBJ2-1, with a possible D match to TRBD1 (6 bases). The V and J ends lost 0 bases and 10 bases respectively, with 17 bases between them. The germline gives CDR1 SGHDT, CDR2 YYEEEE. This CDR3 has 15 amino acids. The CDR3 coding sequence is TGTGCCAGCAGCTTGGGGGGGCGAGTAGGGGGAGAGCAGTTCTTC. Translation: CASSLGGRVGGEQFF. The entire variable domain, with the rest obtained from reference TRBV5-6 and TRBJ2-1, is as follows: DAGVTQSPTHLIKTRGQQVTLRCSPKSGHDTVSWYQQALGQGPQFIFQYYEEEERQRGNFPDRFSGHQFPNYSSELNVNALLLGDSALYLCASSLGGRVGGEQFFGPGTRLTVL.

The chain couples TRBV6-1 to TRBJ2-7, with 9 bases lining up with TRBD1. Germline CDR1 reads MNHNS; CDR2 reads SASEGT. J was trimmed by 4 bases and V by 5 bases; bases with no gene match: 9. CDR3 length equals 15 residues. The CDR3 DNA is TGTGCCAGCAGTCCCCGGGACAGGGCGCTATACGAGCAGTACTTC. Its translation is CASSPRDRALYEQYF.

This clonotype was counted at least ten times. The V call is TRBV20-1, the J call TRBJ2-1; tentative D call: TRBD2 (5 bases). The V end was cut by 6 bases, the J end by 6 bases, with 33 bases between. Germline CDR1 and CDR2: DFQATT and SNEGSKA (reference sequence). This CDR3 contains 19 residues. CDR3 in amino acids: CSAYPSGIFGGLVGNEQFF. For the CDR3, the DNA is TGCAGTGCCTATCCCTCCGGGATCTTCGGCGGGCTTGTGGGCAATGAGCAGTTCTTC.

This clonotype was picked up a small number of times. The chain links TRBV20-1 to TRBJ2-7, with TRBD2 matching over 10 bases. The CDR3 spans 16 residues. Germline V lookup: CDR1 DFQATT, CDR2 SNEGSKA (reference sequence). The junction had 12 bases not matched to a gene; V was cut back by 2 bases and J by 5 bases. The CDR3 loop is CSARKGLARTADEQYF. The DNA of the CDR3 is TGCAGTGCTAGAAAGGGACTAGCGAGGACGGCGGACGAGCAGTACTTC.

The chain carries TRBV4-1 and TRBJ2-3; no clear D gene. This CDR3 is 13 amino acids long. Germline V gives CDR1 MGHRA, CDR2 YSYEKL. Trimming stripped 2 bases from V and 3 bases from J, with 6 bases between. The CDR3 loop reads CASSQLQTDTQYF. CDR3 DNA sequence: TGCGCCAGCAGCCAACTACAGACAGATACGCAGTATTTT.

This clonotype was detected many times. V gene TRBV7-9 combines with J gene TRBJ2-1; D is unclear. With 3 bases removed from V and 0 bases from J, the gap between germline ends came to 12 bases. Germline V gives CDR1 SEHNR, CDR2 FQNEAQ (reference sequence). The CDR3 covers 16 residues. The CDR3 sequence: CASSLPTLSSYNEQFF. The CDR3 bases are TGTGCCAGCAGCTTGCCCACGCTGAGCTCCTACAATGAGCAGTTCTTC.

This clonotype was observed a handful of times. The DNA of the CDR3 is TGTGCCAGCAGCTTGGAGGACGGTGCATACAATGAGCAGTTCTTC. Encoded protein: CASSLEDGAYNEQFF. The chain is built from TRBV5-5 and TRBJ2-1; no reliable D call. The CDR3 is 15 residues long. CDR1 is SGHKS, CDR2 YYEKEE, per germline (reference sequence). The V end lost 0 bases, the J end lost 4 bases, and 11 bases lay between the germline ends.